Detailed here is one T cell receptor beta chain. Antigen: not known. This CDR3 is built from 14 residues. Germline values: CDR1 SGHDN, CDR2 FVKESK. V dropped 4 bases and J dropped 2; count of bases not matched to a gene: 4. Data came from immunoSEQ multiplex PCR; TCRdb stores just in-frame clones and leaves some out. The sample has 20,000 to 30,000 clones, about nine tenths seen once. This sample stems from a study of a mutant IDH1 vaccine in newly diagnosed glioma. Study results and limitations: Pseudoprogression seemingly bore no relation to changes in top peripheral T cell clonotypes.

Time point meaning: baseline, week 1 (first vaccination visit). Documented treatment: pre-vaccination baseline after standard-of-care therapy. The sequencing here drew on PBMCs, taken from a glioma patient treated with radiotherapy, temozolomide or both. V and J are TRBV14 and TRBJ1-2; 7 nucleotides match TRBD1. The receptor's source is a young man with glioma. In DNA, the CDR3 is TGTGCCAGCAGCCTAAAGACAGGGAACTATGGCTACACCTTC. This gives the protein CASSLKTGNYGYTF.